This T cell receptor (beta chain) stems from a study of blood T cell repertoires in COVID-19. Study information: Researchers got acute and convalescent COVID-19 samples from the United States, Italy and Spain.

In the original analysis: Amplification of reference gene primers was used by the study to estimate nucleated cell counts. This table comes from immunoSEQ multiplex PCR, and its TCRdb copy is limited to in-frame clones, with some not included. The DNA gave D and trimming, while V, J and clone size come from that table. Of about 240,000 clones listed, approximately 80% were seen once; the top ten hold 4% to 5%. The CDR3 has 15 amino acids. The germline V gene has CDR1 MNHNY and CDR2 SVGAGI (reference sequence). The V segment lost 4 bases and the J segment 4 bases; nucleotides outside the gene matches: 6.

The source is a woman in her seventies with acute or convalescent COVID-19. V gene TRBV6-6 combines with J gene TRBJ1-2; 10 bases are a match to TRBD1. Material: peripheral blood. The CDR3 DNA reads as TGTGCCAGCAGTTGGCCGGGACAGGGGATCTATGGCTACACCTTC. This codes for CASSWPGQGIYGYTF.